The rows below give T cell receptor beta chains drawn from one sample of a study of cytomegalovirus exposure and HLA in healthy donors. Here immunoSEQ multiplex PCR was the method, and the copy in TCRdb shows in-frame clones only, minus some. The sample comprises around 300,000 clones, 80% to 90% of which are singletons, and about 1% rests with the top ten. Material for sequencing was PBMCs. These receptors were obtained from a woman in her late teens or twenties in good health and CMV-seronegative. Both conserved end residues are part of each CDR3. Each record gives: J gene, V gene, clone size, CDR3 protein. Clone size is not always given. Where it is, it says once, few, many or a class for expanded clones.

TRBJ2-3	TRBV19	.	CASSIKLASDTQYF
TRBJ1-5	TRBV5-1	.	CASSLIPGGNQPQHF
TRBJ1-1	TRBV5-1	.	CASSLVSQGAPGTEAFF
TRBJ2-1	TRBV2	.	CASTDSRIYNEQFF
TRBJ1-1	TRBV10-1	few	CASHPSTGKNTEAFF
TRBJ2-1	TRBV7-8	.	CASSFWRVRDNNEQFF
TRBJ1-1	TRBV7-9	few	CASSPGTGGWTEAFF
TRBJ1-4	TRBV21-1	.	CASSFSDRFATNEKLFF
TRBJ1-2	TRBV9	.	CASSARHPSGYTF
TRBJ2-1	TRBV27	few	CATRKRQEGNEQFF
TRBJ1-1	TRBV12-5	few	CASGLRDREAFF
TRBJ2-1	TRBV2	.	CASRPGQVSSYNEQFF
TRBJ1-1	TRBV27	.	CASSLKFIGTEAFF
TRBJ2-7	TRBV6-6	few	CASSPVSGSYEQYF
TRBJ2-1	TRBV9	.	CASSARSSGVYNEQFF
TRBJ1-5	TRBV7-9	.	CASSPPGTGGNQPQHF
TRBJ2-1	TRBV10-3	.	CAISRGTSGYRSYNEQFF
TRBJ2-3	TRBV5-1	.	CASSLGSNGFTDTQYF
TRBJ2-2	TRBV13	.	CASSAQGGALPGELFF
TRBJ1-2	TRBV7-3	.	CASSSGQGLNYGYTF
TRBJ1-1	TRBV29-1	.	CSVDGWRGIEAFF
TRBJ2-1	TRBV27	.	CASSLTMGGGGSYNEQFF
TRBJ1-5	TRBV18	.	CASSGPGQSQPQHF
TRBJ1-1	TRBV5-1	.	CASSLDRIANTEAFF
TRBJ1-2	TRBV11-2	.	CASSPRPGGIGANYGYTF
TRBJ2-6	TRBV6-1	once	CASNPGTARANVLTF
TRBJ1-3	TRBV20-1	.	CSAGSGNTIYF
TRBJ1-2	TRBV10-3	.	CAISEGDTNYGYTF
TRBJ2-1	TRBV7-9	.	CASTNTGGSYNEQFF
TRBJ2-7	TRBV29-1	.	CSVAPERVRRYEQYF
TRBJ2-1	TRBV2	once	CAGGNEQFF
TRBJ1-2	TRBV6-5	.	CASSGLGPYGYTF
TRBJ1-2	TRBV7-9	.	CASSLDGDPYGYTF
TRBJ1-2	TRBV11-2	once	CASSFSGFYGYTF
TRBJ1-1	TRBV30	.	CAWSVPGTEAFF
TRBJ1-1	TRBV5-6	.	CASSPYGNTEAFF
TRBJ1-5	TRBV4-3	.	CASSQDAGTGQPQHF
TRBJ1-6	TRBV11-2	few	CASSYRGRNSPLHF
TRBJ2-7	TRBV10-3	.	CAISEVAAEQYF
TRBJ1-2	TRBV14	.	CASSQAQESSYTF
TRBJ2-3	TRBV9	once	CASSVGLFLTAPFTDTQYF
TRBJ1-1	TRBV6-5	.	CASSYWPLNTEAFF
TRBJ2-5	TRBV2	.	CASSGGVLSETQYF
TRBJ1-4	TRBV30	.	CAWIEAQARGEKLFF
TRBJ2-3	TRBV6-1	.	CASRTGSTDTQYF
TRBJ2-5	TRBV2	.	CACSKRGPQETQYF
TRBJ1-5	TRBV28	.	CASSPTTGLQHF
TRBJ2-7	TRBV7-8	.	CASSIRRTAYEQYF
TRBJ1-6	TRBV10-1	.	CASSGRRNSPLHF
TRBJ2-7	TRBV5-1	once	CASSLTGTITYEQYF
TRBJ1-2	TRBV27	few	CASSPRLGTANNTF
TRBJ1-5	TRBV30	.	CAWGDRANQPQHF
TRBJ1-6	TRBV27	few	CASTLWFGGNSPLHF
TRBJ2-5	TRBV9	.	CASSGDGGPQETQYF
TRBJ1-5	TRBV6-5	.	CASSPRPFPNQPQHF